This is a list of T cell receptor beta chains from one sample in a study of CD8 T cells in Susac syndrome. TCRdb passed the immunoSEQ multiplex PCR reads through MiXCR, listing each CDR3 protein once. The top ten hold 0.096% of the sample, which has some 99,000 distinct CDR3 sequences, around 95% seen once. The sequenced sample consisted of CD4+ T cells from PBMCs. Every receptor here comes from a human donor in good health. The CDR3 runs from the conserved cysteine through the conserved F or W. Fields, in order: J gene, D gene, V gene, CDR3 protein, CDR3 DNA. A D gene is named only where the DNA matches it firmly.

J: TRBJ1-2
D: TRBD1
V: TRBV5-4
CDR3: CASSFSTGGSYGYTF
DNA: TGTGCCAGCAGCTTTTCTACAGGGGGATCCTATGGCTACACCTTC

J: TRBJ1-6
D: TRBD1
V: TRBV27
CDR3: CASSLGLGTGNSPLHF
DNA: TGTGCCAGCAGTTTAGGTTTAGGGACAGGGAATTCACCCCTCCACTTT

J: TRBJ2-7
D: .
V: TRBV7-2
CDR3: CASSLEAYGGQYF
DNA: TGTGCCAGCAGCTTAGAGGCCTACGGGGGGCAGTACTTC

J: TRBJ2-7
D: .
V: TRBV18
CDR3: CASSPSGQYYEQYF
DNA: TGTGCCAGCTCACCATCCGGACAGTACTACGAGCAGTACTTC

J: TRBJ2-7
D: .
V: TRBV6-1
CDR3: CASSRRGRGVGYEQYF
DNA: TGTGCCAGCAGCCGCCGAGGTAGGGGCGTCGGATACGAGCAGTACTTC

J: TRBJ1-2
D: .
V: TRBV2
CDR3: CASIDDRQGINGYTF
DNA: TGTGCCAGCATAGATGATCGGCAGGGCATCAATGGCTACACCTTC

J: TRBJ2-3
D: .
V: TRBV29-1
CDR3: CSVKARVTDTQYF
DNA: TGCAGCGTAAAGGCAAGGGTGACAGATACGCAGTATTTT

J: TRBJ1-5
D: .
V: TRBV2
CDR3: CASSAGSANQPQHF
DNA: TGTGCCAGCAGTGCCGGGAGTGCCAATCAGCCCCAGCATTTT

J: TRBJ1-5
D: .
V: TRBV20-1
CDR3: CSAWDAGTSNQPQHF
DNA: TGCAGTGCGTGGGACGCAGGGACTAGCAATCAGCCCCAGCATTTT

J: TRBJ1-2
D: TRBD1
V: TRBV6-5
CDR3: CASSPDRGRVVTF
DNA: TGTGCCAGCAGTCCCGACAGGGGGCGCGTCGTCACCTTC

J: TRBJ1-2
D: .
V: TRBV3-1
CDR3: CASSQEPGGYTF
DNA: TGTGCCAGCAGCCAGGAACCGGGCGGCTACACCTTC

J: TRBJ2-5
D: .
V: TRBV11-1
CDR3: CASSPAGGGQETQYF
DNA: TGTGCCAGCAGCCCAGCCGGAGGAGGGCAAGAGACCCAGTACTTC

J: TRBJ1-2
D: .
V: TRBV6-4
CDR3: CASSEGDMGYTF
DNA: TGTGCCAGCAGTGAAGGGGATATGGGCTACACCTTC

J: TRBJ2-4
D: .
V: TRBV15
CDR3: CATSRDGQSVGIQYF
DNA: TGTGCCACCAGCAGAGATGGGCAGTCGGTTGGCATTCAGTACTTC

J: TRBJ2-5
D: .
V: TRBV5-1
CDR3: CASSLASSQETQYF
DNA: TGCGCCAGCAGCTTGGCCAGTTCCCAAGAGACCCAGTACTTC

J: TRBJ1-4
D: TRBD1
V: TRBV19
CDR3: CATSDRVDEKLFF
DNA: TGTGCCACCTCGGACAGGGTTGATGAAAAACTGTTTTTT

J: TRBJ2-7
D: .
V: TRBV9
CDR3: CASSVRDTYEQYF
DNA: TGTGCCAGCAGCGTTAGAGATACCTACGAGCAGTACTTC

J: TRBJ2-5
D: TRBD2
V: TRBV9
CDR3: CASSVDGLAGVETQYF
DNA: TGTGCCAGCAGCGTAGACGGACTAGCGGGAGTTGAGACCCAGTACTTC

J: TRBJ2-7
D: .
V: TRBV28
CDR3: CASSLRGTGSYEQYF
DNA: TGTGCCAGCAGTTTAAGAGGAACAGGCTCCTACGAGCAGTACTTC

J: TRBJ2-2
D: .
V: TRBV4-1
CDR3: CASSLLRDSQYTGELFF
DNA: TGCGCCAGCAGCCTCCTCCGGGACTCCCAATACACCGGGGAGCTGTTTTTT

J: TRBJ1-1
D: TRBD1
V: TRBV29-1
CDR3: CSVQGQVPEAFF
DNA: TGCAGCGTCCAGGGACAGGTCCCTGAAGCTTTCTTT

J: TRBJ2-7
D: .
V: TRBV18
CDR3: CASSPPGPQYEQYF
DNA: TGTGCCAGCTCACCGCCGGGACCACAATACGAGCAGTACTTC

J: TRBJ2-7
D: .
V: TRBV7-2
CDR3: CASSRNAYEQYF
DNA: TGTGCCAGCAGCCGAAATGCCTACGAGCAGTACTTC

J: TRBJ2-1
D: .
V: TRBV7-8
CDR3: CASTLLQASYNEQFF
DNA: TGTGCCAGCACCCTTCTTCAGGCCTCCTACAATGAGCAGTTCTTC

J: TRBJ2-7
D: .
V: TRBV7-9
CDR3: CASSLGGRDSYEQYF
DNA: TGTGCCAGCAGCTTAGGTGGCAGGGATTCCTACGAGCAGTACTTC

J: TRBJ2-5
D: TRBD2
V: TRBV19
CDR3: CASSMWGLAVQETQYF
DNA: TGTGCCAGTAGTATGTGGGGACTAGCAGTCCAAGAGACCCAGTACTTC

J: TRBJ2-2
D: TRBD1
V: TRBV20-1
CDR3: CSARPTGTNTGELFF
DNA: TGCAGTGCTAGACCGACAGGGACCAACACCGGGGAGCTGTTTTTT

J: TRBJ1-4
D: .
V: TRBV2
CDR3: CASRSIRGANEKLFF
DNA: TGTGCCAGCAGATCAATCAGGGGAGCTAATGAAAAACTGTTTTTT

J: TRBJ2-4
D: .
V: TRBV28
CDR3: CASKGTVGNIQYF
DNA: TGTGCCAGCAAGGGAACGGTGGGAAACATTCAGTACTTC

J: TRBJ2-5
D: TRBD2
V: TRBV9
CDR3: CASSVAGGQETQYF
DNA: TGTGCCAGCAGCGTAGCGGGGGGGCAAGAGACCCAGTACTTC

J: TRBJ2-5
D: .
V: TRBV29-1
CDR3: CSLDWQETQYF
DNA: TGCAGCTTGGACTGGCAAGAGACCCAGTACTTC

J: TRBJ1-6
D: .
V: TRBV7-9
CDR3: CASSSGTANSPLHF
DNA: TGTGCCAGCAGCTCCGGGACGGCCAATTCACCCCTCCACTTT

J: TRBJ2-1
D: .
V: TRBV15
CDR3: CATSPSGDGFNEQFF
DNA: TGTGCCACCAGCCCTAGTGGGGACGGGTTCAATGAGCAGTTCTTC

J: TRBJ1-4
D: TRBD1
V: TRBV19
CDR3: CASSGGTGRTANEKLFF
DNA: TGTGCCAGTAGTGGTGGGACAGGGAGGACGGCTAATGAAAAACTGTTTTTT

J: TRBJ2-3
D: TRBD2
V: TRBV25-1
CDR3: CASSVVAGSTDTQYF
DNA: TGTGCCAGCAGTGTCGTAGCGGGAAGCACAGATACGCAGTATTTT

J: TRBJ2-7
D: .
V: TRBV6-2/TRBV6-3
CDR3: CASGVARGSYEQYF
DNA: TGTGCCAGCGGGGTAGCGAGAGGGTCCTACGAGCAGTACTTC

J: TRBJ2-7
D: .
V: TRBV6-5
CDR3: CASSYRWDSYEQYF
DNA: TGTGCCAGCAGTTACCGCTGGGACTCCTACGAGCAGTACTTC

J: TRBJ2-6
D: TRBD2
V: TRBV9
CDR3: CASSPRGGASSGANVLTF
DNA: TGTGCCAGCAGCCCCCGGGGAGGGGCCAGCTCTGGGGCCAACGTCCTGACTTTC

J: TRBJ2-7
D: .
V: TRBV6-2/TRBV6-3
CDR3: CASTPRIAALNAYEQYF
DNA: TGTGCCAGCACCCCCCGGATAGCGGCCTTAAACGCCTACGAGCAGTACTTC

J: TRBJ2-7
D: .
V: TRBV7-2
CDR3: CASSLGLVNEQYF
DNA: TGTGCCAGCAGCTTAGGACTAGTCAACGAGCAGTACTTC

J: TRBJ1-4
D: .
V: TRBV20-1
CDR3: CSARREKLFF
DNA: TGCAGTGCTAGACGGGAAAAACTGTTTTTT